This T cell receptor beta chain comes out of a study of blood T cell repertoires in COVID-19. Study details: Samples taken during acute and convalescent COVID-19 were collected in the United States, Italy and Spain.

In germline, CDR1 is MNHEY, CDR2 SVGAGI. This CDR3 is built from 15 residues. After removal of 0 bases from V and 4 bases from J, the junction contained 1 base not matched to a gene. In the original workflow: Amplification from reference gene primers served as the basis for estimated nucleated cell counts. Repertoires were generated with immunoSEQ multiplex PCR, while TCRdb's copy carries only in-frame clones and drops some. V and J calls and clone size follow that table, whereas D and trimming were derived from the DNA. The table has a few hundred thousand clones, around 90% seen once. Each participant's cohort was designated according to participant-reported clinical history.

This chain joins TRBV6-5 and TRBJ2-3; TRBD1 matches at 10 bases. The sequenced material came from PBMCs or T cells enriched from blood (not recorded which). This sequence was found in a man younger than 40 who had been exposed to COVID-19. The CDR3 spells CASSYSTGGADTQYF. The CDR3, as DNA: TGTGCCAGCAGTTACTCGACAGGGGGCGCAGATACGCAGTATTTT.